These T cell receptor beta chains were read from a single sample in a study of early T cells in non-severe SARS-CoV-2 infection. TCRdb fed the 5' RACE reads into MiXCR, producing one record per CDR3 protein. The sample gives about 28,000 distinct CDR3 sequences, less than 6.5% of which show up once; roughly 2.5% is in the top ten. Sequencing was done on a sample of whole blood. These TCRs come from an adult who was a healthcare worker with PCR-confirmed SARS-CoV-2 infection or an uninfected control (not recorded which). Both conserved end residues are part of each CDR3. The D gene is left open where the match is weak.

v_call	d_call	j_call	cdr3_aa
TRBV11-2	TRBD2	TRBJ2-7	CASSLVTSGKFYEQYF
TRBV7-9	NA	TRBJ2-1	CASSPVGGSYNEQFF
TRBV5-1	TRBD1	TRBJ2-7	CASSLARGQGDHEQYF
TRBV13	TRBD2	TRBJ2-3	CASSGLAGITDTQYF
TRBV29-1	NA	TRBJ2-1	CSVERVSSYNEQFF
TRBV29-1	NA	TRBJ2-1	CSVAADTYNEQFF
TRBV7-3	NA	TRBJ2-2	CASSPERTGELFF
TRBV12-2	NA	TRBJ1-6	CASRLASGNNSPLHF
TRBV9	TRBD1	TRBJ1-6	CASSATWTGTNSPLHF
TRBV24-1	NA	TRBJ2-1	CATSDRRWTENNEQFF
TRBV20-1	NA	TRBJ2-3	CSVLDLAPGIWDTQYF
TRBV24-1	TRBD1	TRBJ2-2	CATGQGVETGELFF
TRBV11-3	TRBD1	TRBJ1-6	CASSWTGNNSPLHF
TRBV7-2	NA	TRBJ2-5	CASSSSRIQTQYF
TRBV11-2	TRBD1	TRBJ1-1	CASSLGRDRGPAPSNTEAFF
TRBV20-1	NA	TRBJ2-5	CSARGEMAQYF
TRBV27	NA	TRBJ2-3	CASSLKGPSTDTQYF
TRBV10-3	TRBD2	TRBJ2-1	CAIRTSGLSDEQFF
TRBV20-1	TRBD1	TRBJ1-6	CSARDAQGGNSPLHF
TRBV11-2	NA	TRBJ2-2	CASSFTNTGELFF
TRBV20-1	NA	TRBJ2-1	CSALTTRQVGEQFF
TRBV24-1	TRBD2	TRBJ2-3	CATSVAGGTDTQYF
TRBV30	TRBD2	TRBJ2-3	CAWSGLGTDTQYF
TRBV19	TRBD2	TRBJ2-4	CASSIGREGPNF
TRBV5-4	NA	TRBJ2-7	CASSLTAGTAYEQYF
TRBV7-8	TRBD1	TRBJ1-6	CASRETGSSSYNSPLHF
TRBV24-1	TRBD2	TRBJ2-3	CATSDPSSSGRADTQYF
TRBV20-1	NA	TRBJ2-2	CSARVRRAANTGELFF
TRBV27	NA	TRBJ1-5	CASSLFPPTNGNQPQHF
TRBV14	NA	TRBJ2-1	CASSLLDTGNEQFF
TRBV30	NA	TRBJ1-1	CAWSVSFTEAFF
TRBV11-2	NA	TRBJ2-3	CASSLERGGTDTQYF
TRBV11-2	NA	TRBJ2-7	CASSETGSREQYF
TRBV27	TRBD1	TRBJ2-7	CASSYGQGGYYEQYF
TRBV18	NA	TRBJ1-2	CASPGEGDYGYTF
TRBV10-3	NA	TRBJ2-1	CAISVLGDEQFF
TRBV13	TRBD2	TRBJ2-2	CASSTGTSGSKTGELFF
TRBV29-1	TRBD1	TRBJ1-6	CSFGGGTGDCSPLHF
TRBV30	NA	TRBJ1-1	CAWARGMNTEAFF
TRBV7-7	NA	TRBJ2-2	CASSFAGELFF
TRBV20-1	TRBD2	TRBJ2-1	CSARRLAGAGNEQFF
TRBV7-2	TRBD2	TRBJ2-1	CASSAGAGSYNEQFF
TRBV20-1	TRBD2	TRBJ2-7	CSARTSGKYEQYF
TRBV7-2	TRBD1	TRBJ1-6	CASSWRRLTGPNSPLHF
TRBV7-9	TRBD2	TRBJ2-1	CASSPGTIDNEQFF
TRBV7-2	NA	TRBJ2-5	CASSPRTAMTQYF
TRBV12-3/TRBV12-4	NA	TRBJ2-1	CASSFGSGRGEQFF
TRBV7-6	NA	TRBJ1-5	CASSSTPWATGNQPQHF
TRBV30	NA	TRBJ1-6	CAWRGGLNYNSPLHF
TRBV11-2	TRBD1	TRBJ1-1	CASSLGPTGGRKGAEAFF
TRBV20-1	TRBD2	TRBJ2-1	CSARTSGGFNLGWDEQFF